The 3 T cell receptor beta chains reported below all come from one sample, sequenced in a study of cytomegalovirus exposure and HLA in healthy donors. The PCR employed 60 Vbeta primers together with 13 Jbeta primers. Clones were sequenced by immunoSEQ multiplex PCR, and TCRdb holds only the in-frame ones, with some missing. This specimen shows tens of thousands of clones; the ten leading clones hold roughly 6.4%. The sequenced sample consisted of PBMCs. Every receptor here comes from a human donor in good health.

The chain has TRBV6-6 and TRBJ1-5; tentative D call: TRBD1 (6 bases). The CDR3 sequence is 15 residues long. The germline V gene has CDR1 MNHNY and CDR2 SVGAGI (reference sequence). Trimming took off 2 bases at V and 8 bases at J, with 16 bases between the two ends. The CDR3, as DNA: TGTGCCAGCAGTTACCGTTCGGGGGGCCGGGAGCCCCAGCATTTT. Amino acid sequence: CASSYRSGGREPQHF.

The V call is TRBV30, the J call TRBJ1-1; D is unresolved. Trimming removed 2 bases at V and 1 base at J, with 8 bases between. Per germline, CDR1 GTSNPN and CDR2 SVGIG (reference sequence). The CDR3 runs to 13 residues. This chain's CDR3 is CAWSLSWNTEAFF. The CDR3 nucleotides read TGTGCCTGGAGTTTGTCCTGGAACACTGAAGCTTTCTTT.

The V and J genes are TRBV7-9 and TRBJ2-1, with 7 bases matching TRBD2. The CDR3 is 14 amino acids. Germline V gene data show CDR1 as SEHNR and CDR2 as FQNEAQ (reference sequence). The V segment lost 3 bases and the J segment 5 bases; nucleotides outside the gene matches: 4. The CDR3 loop reads CASSFRGEHNEQFF. CDR3 nucleotides: TGTGCCAGCAGCTTTCGGGGGGAGCACAATGAGCAGTTCTTC.